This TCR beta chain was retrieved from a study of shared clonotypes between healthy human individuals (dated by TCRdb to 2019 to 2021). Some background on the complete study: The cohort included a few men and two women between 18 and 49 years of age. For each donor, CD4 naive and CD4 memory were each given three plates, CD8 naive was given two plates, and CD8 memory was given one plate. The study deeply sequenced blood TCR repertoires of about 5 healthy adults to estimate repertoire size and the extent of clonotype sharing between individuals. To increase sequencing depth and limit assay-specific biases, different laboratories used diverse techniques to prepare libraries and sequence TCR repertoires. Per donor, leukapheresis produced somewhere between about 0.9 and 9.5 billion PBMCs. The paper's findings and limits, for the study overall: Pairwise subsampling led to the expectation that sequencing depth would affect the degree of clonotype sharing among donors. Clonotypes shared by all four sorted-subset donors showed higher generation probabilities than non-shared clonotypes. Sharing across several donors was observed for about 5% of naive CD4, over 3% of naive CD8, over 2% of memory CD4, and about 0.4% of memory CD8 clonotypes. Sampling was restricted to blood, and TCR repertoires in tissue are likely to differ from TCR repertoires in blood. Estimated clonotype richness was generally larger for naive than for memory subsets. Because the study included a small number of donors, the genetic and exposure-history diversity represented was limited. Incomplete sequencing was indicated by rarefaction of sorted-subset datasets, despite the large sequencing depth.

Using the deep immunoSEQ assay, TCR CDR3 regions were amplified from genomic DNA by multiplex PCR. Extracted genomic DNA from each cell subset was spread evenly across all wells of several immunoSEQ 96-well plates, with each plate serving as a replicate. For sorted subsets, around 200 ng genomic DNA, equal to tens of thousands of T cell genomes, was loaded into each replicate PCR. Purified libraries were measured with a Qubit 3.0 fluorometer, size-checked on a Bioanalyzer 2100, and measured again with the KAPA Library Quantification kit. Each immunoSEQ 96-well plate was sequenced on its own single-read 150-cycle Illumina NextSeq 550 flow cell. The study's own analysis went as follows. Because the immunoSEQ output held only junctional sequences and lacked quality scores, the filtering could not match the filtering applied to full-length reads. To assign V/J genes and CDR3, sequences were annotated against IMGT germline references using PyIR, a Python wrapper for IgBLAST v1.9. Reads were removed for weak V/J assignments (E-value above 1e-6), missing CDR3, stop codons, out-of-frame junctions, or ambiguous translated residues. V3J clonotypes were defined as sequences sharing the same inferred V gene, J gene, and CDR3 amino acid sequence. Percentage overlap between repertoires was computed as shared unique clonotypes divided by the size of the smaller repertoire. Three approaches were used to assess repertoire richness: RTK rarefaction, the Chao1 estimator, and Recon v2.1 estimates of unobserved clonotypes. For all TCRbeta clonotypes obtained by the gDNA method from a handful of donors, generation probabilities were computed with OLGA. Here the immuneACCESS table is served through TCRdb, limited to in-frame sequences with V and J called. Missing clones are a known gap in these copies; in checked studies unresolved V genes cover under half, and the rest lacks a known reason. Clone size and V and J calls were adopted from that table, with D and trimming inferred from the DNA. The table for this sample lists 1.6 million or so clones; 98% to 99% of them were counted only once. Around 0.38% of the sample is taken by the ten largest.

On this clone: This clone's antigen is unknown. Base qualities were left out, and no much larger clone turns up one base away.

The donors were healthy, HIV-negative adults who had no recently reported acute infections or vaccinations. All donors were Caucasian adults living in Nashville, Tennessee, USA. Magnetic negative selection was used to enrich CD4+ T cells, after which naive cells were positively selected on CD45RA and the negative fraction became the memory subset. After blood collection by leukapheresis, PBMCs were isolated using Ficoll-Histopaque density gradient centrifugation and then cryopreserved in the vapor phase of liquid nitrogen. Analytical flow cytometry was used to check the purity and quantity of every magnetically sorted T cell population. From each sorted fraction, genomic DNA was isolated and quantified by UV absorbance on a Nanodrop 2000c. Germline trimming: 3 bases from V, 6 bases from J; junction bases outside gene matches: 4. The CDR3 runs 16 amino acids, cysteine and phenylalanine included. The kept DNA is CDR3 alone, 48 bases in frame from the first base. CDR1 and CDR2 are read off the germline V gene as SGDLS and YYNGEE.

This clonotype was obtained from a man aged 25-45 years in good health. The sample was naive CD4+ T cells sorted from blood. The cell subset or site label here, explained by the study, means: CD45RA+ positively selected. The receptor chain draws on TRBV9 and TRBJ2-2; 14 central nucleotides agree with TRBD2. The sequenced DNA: TGTGCCAGCAGCGCCAGACTAGCGGGAGGGCCCGGGGAGCTGTTTTTT. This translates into CASSARLAGGPGELFF. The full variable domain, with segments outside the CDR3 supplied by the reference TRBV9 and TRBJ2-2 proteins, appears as DSGVTQTPKHLITATGQRVTLRCSPRSGDLSVYWYQQSLDQGLQFLIQYYNGEERAKGNILERFSAQQFPDLHSELNLSSLELGDSALYFCASSARLAGGPGELFFGEGSRLTVL.